Given below is one TCR beta chain in context. What it binds is not known. TCRdb's table, derived via immunoSEQ multiplex PCR, lists solely in-frame clones and lacks some. The data hold approximately 88,000 clones, with more than 75% observed a single time. The data originate from a study of T cells in localized non-small cell lung cancer. General study results and limits: Heterogeneity stays possible, as sequencing covered only one tumor region. Elevated circulating T cell density in blood was associated with longer overall survival. Maximal T cell clonality occurred in uninvolved adjacent lung, with tumor ranking below it.

Germline V lookup: CDR1 SEHNR, CDR2 FQNEAQ (reference sequence). The V gene end was trimmed by 1 base and the J gene end by 0 bases; junction bases not matched to a gene: 9. This CDR3 has 17 residues. Sample: PBMCs, taken before any cancer treatment. The genes are TRBV7-9 and TRBJ2-7; 7 bases align to TRBD2. The sequence came from a woman aged 40 to 75 with stage II squamous cell lung carcinoma. CDR3 nucleotide sequence: TGTGCCAGCAGCTTAGGCGGGAGCAGCCGTGGCTCCTACGAGCAGTACTTC. Protein product: CASSLGGSSRGSYEQYF.